Following are 21 T cell receptor beta chains from one sample sequenced in a study of T cells after yellow fever vaccination. Using its own MiXCR run on the 5' RACE reads, TCRdb lists one record per CDR3 protein. The sample contains around 310,000 distinct CDR3 sequences, approximately 9% of which appear only once. The sample here was PBMCs, taken on the day of the first yellow fever vaccination. Every receptor here comes from a man aged 18 to 35 who received the YFV17D yellow fever vaccine.

This clonotype has just a few counts. The chain has TRBV29-1 and TRBJ1-1, with 7 nucleotides matching TRBD1. The CDR3 runs to 13 residues. Germline CDR1 and CDR2: SQVTM and ANQGSEA. The ends lost 4 bases at V and 1 base at J; junction bases unmatched: 3. The chain's CDR3 is CSVGGGPNTEAFF. The CDR3 bases are TGCAGCGTTGGAGGGGGCCCGAACACTGAAGCTTTCTTT.

This clonotype was seen a handful of times. The V and J genes are TRBV6-1 and TRBJ1-4; 7 nucleotides line up with TRBD1. This CDR3 is built from 14 residues. CDR1 and CDR2 (germline): MNHNS, SASEGT. With 10 bases clipped from V and 3 bases from J, the junction kept 8 bases outside the gene matches. In nucleotides, the CDR3 is TGTGCCACTGAACAGGGGAAATCTAATGAAAAACTGTTTTTT. It specifies CATEQGKSNEKLFF.

In this sample, this clonotype turned up many times. The chain carries TRBV20-1 and TRBJ1-6, with a weak D call TRBD1 (6 bases). From germline, CDR1 is DFQATT and CDR2 SNEGSKA (reference sequence). V gave up 0 bases and J gave up 10 bases, with 16 bases separating them. CDR3 length: 15 residues. The CDR3 DNA is TGCAGTGCTAGAGATCTGGGCAGGGGTGGATCACCCCTCCACTTT. This sequence encodes CSARDLGRGGSPLHF.

This clonotype was seen a handful of times. The chain carries TRBV19 and TRBJ2-1, with 16 bases lining up with TRBD2. Germline V gene lookup returns CDR1 LNHDA and CDR2 SQIVND (reference sequence). J was trimmed by 7 bases and V by 4 bases; bases with no gene match: 10. This CDR3 comprises 18 residues. CDR3 sequence: CASSTPGLAGGRFNEQFF. In nucleotides, the CDR3 is TGTGCCAGTAGTACCCCGGGACTAGCGGGGGGGCGTTTTAATGAGCAGTTCTTC.

There are a few counts of this clonotype. This chain uses TRBV5-1 with TRBJ2-5; D remains ambiguous. This CDR3 has 14 amino acids. The V and J ends lost 0 bases and 4 bases respectively, with 10 bases between them. Germline assignment: CDR1 SGHRS and CDR2 YFSETQ. The CDR3 DNA is TGCGCCAGCAGCTTGGTTGGGAAGGGAGAGACCCAGTACTTC. Protein product: CASSLVGKGETQYF.

This clonotype was detected many times. V usage is TRBV28 and J usage is TRBJ2-1; TRBD2 matches at 13 bases. With 6 bases clipped from V and 0 bases from J, the junction kept 8 bases outside the gene matches. CDR3 length equals 18 residues. Germline values: CDR1 MDHEN, CDR2 SYDVKM. The CDR3: CASSSEGLAGDSYNEQFF. For the CDR3, the DNA is TGTGCCAGCAGCTCCGAAGGACTAGCGGGGGACTCCTACAATGAGCAGTTCTTC. Supplemented by reference TRBV28 and TRBJ2-1, the full variable domain reads DVKVTQSSRYLVKRTGEKVFLECVQDMDHENMFWYRQDPGLGLRLIYFSYDVKMKEKGDIPEGYSVSREKKERFSLILESASTNQTSMYLCASSSEGLAGDSYNEQFFGPGTRLTVL.

V usage is TRBV4-3 and J usage is TRBJ2-1; 7 positions match TRBD1. The length of the CDR3 is 15 residues. V lost 2 bases to trimming and J lost 1 base; unmatched junction nucleotides: 2. Germline CDR1 and CDR2: LGHNA and YSLEER. CDR3 in DNA: TGCGCCAGCAGCCAAAGGACAGGTTCCTACAATGAGCAGTTCTTC. Its translation is CASSQRTGSYNEQFF.

The chain uses TRBV5-1 and TRBJ2-6; 8 bases match TRBD1. This CDR3 is built from 17 residues. Germline lookup yields CDR1 SGHRS and CDR2 YFSETQ. The V segment lost 6 bases and the J segment 0 bases; nucleotides outside the gene matches: 8. The chain's CDR3 is CASTGQGYSSGANVLTF. CDR3 sequence (DNA): TGCGCCAGCACCGGACAGGGTTACAGCTCTGGGGCCAACGTCCTGACTTTC.

Ten or more counts support this clonotype. This chain links TRBV7-3 with TRBJ2-3, with TRBD2 matching over 14 bases. This CDR3 has 17 residues. V lost 4 bases, J lost 2 bases, and 5 bases stayed unmatched. CDR1 and CDR2 (germline): SGHTA, FQGTGA. CDR3 nucleotides: TGTGCCAGCAGCTGGACTAGCGGGGGGACCTACACAGATACGCAGTATTTT. It translates to CASSWTSGGTYTDTQYF.

J is TRBJ1-2 and V is TRBV6-2 or TRBV6-3, with D unresolved. The germline CDR1 and CDR2 sequences are MNHEY and SVGEGT. V was pared by 0 bases and J by 4 bases, with 15 bases between. The CDR3 runs to 16 residues. The CDR3 is CASSYSTGSLFYGYTF. CDR3 bases: TGTGCCAGCAGTTACTCGACGGGCAGCTTATTCTATGGCTACACCTTC.

CDR3: CASSQEQTYEQYF. Written as DNA, the CDR3 is TGTGCCAGCAGCCAAGAGCAAACCTACGAGCAGTACTTC. This chain uses TRBV4-2 with TRBJ2-7, with D unresolved. There are 13 residues in the CDR3. Germline-derived CDR1 and CDR2 are LGHNA and YNFKEQ. Trimming cost V 0 bases and J 2 bases, with 5 bases left between them.

This clonotype was counted at least ten times. The chain has TRBV7-2 and TRBJ2-5, with a possible D match to TRBD2 (5 bases). The V end was cut by 2 bases, the J end by 2 bases, with 9 bases between. CDR3 length: 14 amino acids. The germline gives CDR1 SGHTA, CDR2 FQGNSA. The CDR3 protein is CASSLTRWQETQYF. The DNA of the CDR3 is TGTGCCAGCAGCTTAACTAGATGGCAAGAGACCCAGTACTTC.

This clonotype has only a few counts. This rearrangement joins TRBV18 to TRBJ2-5; D call uncertain. The V end lost 1 base, the J end lost 4 bases, and 7 bases lay between the germline ends. The CDR3 has 13 residues. The germline V gene has CDR1 KGHSH and CDR2 LQKENI. The CDR3 DNA reads as TGTGCCAGCTCACCACAGACGTCAGAGACCCAGTACTTC. Residues: CASSPQTSETQYF.

This clonotype showed up just a few times. The CDR3 protein is CATSRDGGSTEAFF. In DNA form, the CDR3 reads TGTGCCACCAGCAGGGATGGGGGGAGCACTGAAGCTTTCTTT. The gene calls are TRBV15 and TRBJ1-1; tentative D call: TRBD1 (5 bases). The CDR3 runs to 14 residues. Trimming stripped 3 bases from V and 4 bases from J, with 12 bases between. Per the germline V gene, CDR1 is LNHNV and CDR2 is YYDKDF (reference sequence).

The rearrangement joins TRBV28 to TRBJ2-2, with 7 bases matching TRBD2. Germline CDR1 is MDHEN and CDR2 is SYDVKM. The CDR3 spans 15 residues. Losses at the gene ends were 2 bases for V and 4 bases for J; bases not matched to a gene: 4. This CDR3 is CASSLDGGITGELFF. The CDR3 DNA follows: TGTGCCAGCAGTTTAGACGGGGGGATCACCGGGGAGCTGTTTTTT. The full variable domain, rest sourced from reference TRBV28 and TRBJ2-2, is DVKVTQSSRYLVKRTGEKVFLECVQDMDHENMFWYRQDPGLGLRLIYFSYDVKMKEKGDIPEGYSVSREKKERFSLILESASTNQTSMYLCASSLDGGITGELFFGEGSRLTVL.

This clonotype was detected only a few times. V and J are TRBV21-1 and TRBJ2-5; the table's D call, TRBD2, was not checked against the DNA. TRBV21-1 is described as a pseudogene. The CDR3 runs 16 residues. The CDR3 spells CASSRTPGLALTAQYF. The CDR3 DNA reads as TGTGCCAGCAGCAGGACACCGGGACTAGCTCTCACGGCCCAGTACTTC.

This clonotype was picked up a small number of times. The chain combines TRBV18 with TRBJ1-1, with D unclear. The CDR3 totals 12 residues. Trimming removed 2 bases at V and 11 bases at J, with 12 bases between. Per germline, CDR1 KGHSH and CDR2 LQKENI. The CDR3 is CASSPAKGDAFF. CDR3 bases: TGTGCCAGCTCACCAGCGAAGGGAGATGCTTTCTTT.

The chain links TRBV5-1 to TRBJ2-5; TRBD2 agrees at 12 bases. V lost 4 bases and J lost 4; bases outside the gene matches: 5. This CDR3 has 15 residues. In germline, CDR1 is SGHRS, CDR2 YFSETQ. This CDR3 reads CASSLWTSGVETQYF. DNA of the CDR3: TGCGCCAGCAGCCTATGGACTAGCGGGGTAGAGACCCAGTACTTC. Full variable domain (outside the CDR3, taken from reference TRBV5-1 and TRBJ2-5): KAGVTQTPRYLIKTRGQQVTLSCSPISGHRSVSWYQQTPGQGLQFLFEYFSETQRNKGNFPGRFSGRQFSNSRSEMNVSTLELGDSALYLCASSLWTSGVETQYFGPGTRLLVL.

This clonotype was counted between two and nine times. CDR3 region: CASSKTDNYGYTF. DNA for the CDR3: TGCGCCAGCAGCAAGACAGATAACTATGGCTACACCTTC. This chain connects TRBV5-1 to TRBJ1-2; D might be TRBD1 (5 bases). V was pared by 4 bases and J by 1 base, with 8 bases between. CDR1 and CDR2 from the germline V gene are SGHRS and YFSETQ. The CDR3 is 13 amino acids.

This clonotype has a handful of counts. The chain uses TRBV20-1 and TRBJ2-5; D not certain. The CDR3 extends over 13 amino acids. The V end was cut by 0 bases, the J end by 0 bases, with 5 bases between. Germline CDR1 and CDR2: DFQATT and SNEGSKA (reference sequence). CDR3 nucleotides: TGCAGTGCTAGAGATCTGGACCAAGAGACCCAGTACTTC. This codes for CSARDLDQETQYF.

This clonotype showed up just a few times. The rearrangement uses TRBV2 and TRBJ2-3; D call uncertain. CDR3 length: 14 residues. Trimming left V 5 bases short and J 2 bases short, with 11 bases between. In germline, CDR1 is SNHLY, CDR2 FYNNEI. The DNA for the CDR3 is TGTGCCAGCAGTCCAATGTCGAACACAGATACGCAGTATTTT. Encoded protein: CASSPMSNTDTQYF. Combining the CDR3 with reference TRBV2 and TRBJ2-3 gives the whole variable domain EPEVTQTPSHQVTQMGQEVILRCVPISNHLYFYWYRQILGQKVEFLVSFYNNEISEKSEIFDDQFSVERPDGSNFTLKIRSTKLEDSAMYFCASSPMSNTDTQYFGPGTRLTVL.